A selection of T cell receptor beta chains follows, all from one sample in a study of OX40 agonist ivuxolimab in advanced cancers. TCRdb's copy holds only in-frame clones and misses some; the assay was immunoSEQ multiplex PCR. The table includes around 48,000 clones, approximately 84% detected once. Specimen: CD4+ or CD8+ T cells sorted from blood, collected in a trial of the OX40 agonist ivuxolimab. These receptors all come from an adult with an advanced solid tumor such as melanoma, head and neck, liver or kidney cancer. CDR3s include the opening cysteine and the closing phenylalanine or tryptophan. The D gene is left open where the match is weak. Some rows have no size entry. The others give once, few or many, or a class for an expanded clone.

>TRBJ1-5|NA|TRBV5-4|NA
CASSLDRDNQPQHF
TGTGCCAGCAGCTTGGACAGGGACAATCAGCCCCAGCATTTT
>TRBJ2-6|NA|TRBV18|NA
CASSQTGSGANVLTF
TGTGCCAGCTCGCAAACAGGGTCTGGGGCCAACGTCCTGACTTTC
>TRBJ2-5|NA|TRBV14|NA
CASSPFLRDAKYF
TGTGCCAGCAGCCCATTTCTCAGGGACGCAAAATACTTC
>TRBJ1-6|NA|TRBV9|NA
CASSVGVPLYNSPLHF
TGTGCCAGCAGCGTAGGAGTCCCGCTCTATAATTCACCCCTCCACTTT
>TRBJ2-7|NA|TRBV5-1|NA
CASSLAGFNYEQYF
TGCGCCAGCAGCTTGGCGGGGTTCAACTACGAGCAGTACTTC
>TRBJ2-3|NA|TRBV6-5|TRBD1
CASRDRGQVDTQYF
TGTGCCAGCAGGGACAGGGGGCAAGTGGATACGCAGTATTTT
>TRBJ1-2|NA|TRBV28|NA
CASSFSREVNGYTF
TGTGCCAGCAGTTTTAGCAGGGAGGTTAATGGCTACACCTTC
>TRBJ1-2|NA|TRBV28|NA
CATGGSSNYGYTF
TGTGCCACGGGGGGGAGTTCTAACTATGGCTACACCTTC
>TRBJ1-1|once|TRBV5-1|NA
CASSLGGYTGIRVNTEAFF
TGCGCCAGCAGCTTGGGGGGGTACACAGGGATACGGGTGAACACTGAAGCTTTCTTT
>TRBJ2-7|NA|TRBV2|NA
CASRENDYEQYF
TGTGCCAGCAGGGAGAATGACTACGAGCAGTACTTC
>TRBJ2-5|NA|TRBV7-8|NA
CASSLVGAREAETQYF
TGTGCCAGCAGCTTAGTGGGGGCTAGGGAGGCAGAGACCCAGTACTTC
>TRBJ2-4|NA|TRBV11-3|TRBD2
CASSLGSSGGENIQYF
TGTGCCAGCAGCCTGGGTTCTAGCGGGGGCGAAAACATTCAGTACTTC
>TRBJ1-3|NA|TRBV5-1|NA
CASSLDGPSSGNTIYF
TGCGCCAGCAGCTTGGACGGCCCTAGCTCTGGAAACACCATATATTTT
>TRBJ2-1|NA|TRBV5-8|TRBD2
CATVASGNNEQFF
TGTGCCACGGTGGCTAGCGGGAATAATGAGCAGTTCTTC
>TRBJ2-7|NA|TRBV7-8|TRBD2
CASSLGAGAYEQYF
TGTGCCAGCAGCTTGGGAGCGGGAGCGTACGAGCAGTACTTC
>TRBJ2-7|NA|TRBV6-1|TRBD2
CASSVPGLSYEQYF
TGTGCCAGCAGTGTACCGGGACTAAGTTACGAGCAGTACTTC
>TRBJ2-3|NA|TRBV28|NA
CASRRSTDTQYF
TGTGCCAGCAGGAGAAGCACAGATACGCAGTATTTT
>TRBJ2-7|NA|TRBV7-2|NA
CASSSWASYEQYF
TGTGCCAGCAGCTCATGGGCGAGCTACGAGCAGTACTTC
>TRBJ2-1|NA|TRBV18|NA
CASSPLAGEEEQFF
TGTGCCAGCTCACCGCTTGCCGGGGAAGAGGAGCAGTTCTTC
>TRBJ1-2|NA|TRBV4-2|TRBD1
CASSQAQGTNYGYTF
TGTGCCAGCAGCCAAGCACAGGGGACGAACTATGGCTACACCTTC
>TRBJ1-3|NA|TRBV11-1|NA
CASSLGRSSGNTIYF
TGTGCCAGCAGCCTCGGACGGAGCTCTGGAAACACCATATATTTT
>TRBJ1-2|NA|TRBV23-1|NA
CASSQSPRGGYTF
TGCGCCAGCAGTCAATCTCCCCGGGGGGGCTACACCTTC
>TRBJ2-5|NA|TRBV11-3|NA
CASSPRGVGQETQYF
TGTGCCAGCAGCCCAAGGGGAGTTGGCCAAGAGACCCAGTACTTC
>TRBJ2-7|NA|TRBV4-3|TRBD2
CASSRSGTSDYEQYF
TGCGCCAGCAGCCGATCCGGGACTAGCGACTACGAGCAGTACTTC
>TRBJ1-2|once|TRBV7-9|NA
CASSLAVDSPYGYTF
TGTGCCAGCAGCTTAGCTGTCGACAGTCCTTATGGCTACACCTTC
>TRBJ1-4|NA|TRBV5-5|NA
CASSPPAGVEKLFF
TGTGCCAGCAGCCCCCCGGCAGGGGTGGAAAAACTGTTTTTT
>TRBJ2-3|NA|TRBV5-8|NA
CASRYTDTQYF
TGTGCCAGCAGATACACAGATACGCAGTATTTT
>TRBJ2-3|NA|TRBV4-2|TRBD2
CASSQDGTSGMGDTQYF
TGTGCCAGCAGCCAAGATGGGACTAGCGGGATGGGAGATACGCAGTATTTT
>TRBJ2-3|NA|TRBV18|NA
CASMEQVGATDTQYF
TGTGCCAGCATGGAGCAGGTAGGGGCCACAGATACGCAGTATTTT
>TRBJ2-2|NA|TRBV2|TRBD2
CASSDTSGSLSGELFF
TGTGCCAGCAGCGATACTAGCGGGAGCTTGTCCGGGGAGCTGTTTTTT
>TRBJ2-5|NA|TRBV7-6|NA
CASSRGPAGAQYF
TGTGCCAGCAGCCGGGGACCAGCCGGGGCCCAGTACTTC
>TRBJ1-1|NA|TRBV10-2|NA
CASGYMANTEAFF
TGCGCCAGTGGTTACATGGCGAACACTGAAGCTTTCTTT
>TRBJ2-1|NA|TRBV6-5|NA
CATTGFVYNEQFF
TGTGCCACCACAGGGTTCGTCTACAATGAGCAGTTCTTC
>TRBJ2-5|NA|TRBV6-1|NA
CASAGTDQETQYF
TGTGCCAGCGCCGGGACCGACCAAGAGACCCAGTACTTC
>TRBJ1-3|once|TRBV4-3|NA
CASSHTGGNTIYF
TGCGCCAGCAGCCACACTGGAGGAAACACCATATATTTT
>TRBJ1-5|NA|TRBV6-1|NA
CASSQGQHQPQHF
TGTGCCAGCAGCCAGGGACAACATCAGCCCCAGCATTTT
>TRBJ2-1|NA|TRBV28|TRBD2
CASSTLGTRSNEQFF
TGTGCCAGCAGTACCCTGGGGACTAGAAGCAATGAGCAGTTCTTC
>TRBJ1-2|NA|TRBV10-3|TRBD1
CAIKRRDRDGYTF
TGTGCCATCAAAAGACGGGACAGGGATGGCTACACCTTC
>TRBJ1-2|NA|TRBV5-6|NA
CASSLASNYGYTF
TGTGCCAGCAGCTTGGCGTCTAACTATGGCTACACCTTC
>TRBJ2-1|NA|TRBV7-3|NA
CASSLRELAEQFF
TGTGCCAGCAGCTTAAGAGAGCTAGCGGAGCAGTTCTTC